Below are 8 T cell receptor beta chains sequenced from a single sample in a study of Tregs in tolerant kidney transplant recipients. The method was immunoSEQ multiplex PCR; TCRdb's version includes in-frame clones alone and lacks a portion of them. This table has more than 60,000 clones, around 98% appearing once. The source was CD4+ T cells from blood, collected before the transplant. These receptors all stem from a human donor who received a combined kidney and bone marrow transplant.

J is TRBJ2-1 and V is TRBV11-3; 9 bases agree with TRBD1. The CDR3 runs 14 residues. V was clipped by 5 bases and J by 8 bases; unmatched bases: 7. Germline CDR1 SGHNT, CDR2 YENEEA. Here the CDR3 reads CASSLLGQGHEQFF. The CDR3 region has the DNA TGTGCCAGCAGCCTCCTGGGACAGGGCCATGAGCAGTTCTTC.

The chain is built from TRBV2 and TRBJ1-4; 8 nucleotides agree with TRBD1. Germline CDR1 is SNHLY and CDR2 is FYNNEI. The CDR3 runs to 14 residues. J was trimmed by 2 bases and V by 6 bases; bases with no gene match: 2. The CDR3 reads CASRWTGTNEKLFF. DNA for the CDR3: TGTGCCAGCAGATGGACAGGGACTAATGAAAAACTGTTTTTT.

J is TRBJ2-7 and V is TRBV6-6; 7 bases are a match to TRBD1. This CDR3 comprises 15 residues. Per the germline V gene, CDR1 is MNHNY and CDR2 is SVGAGI (reference sequence). Losses at the gene ends were 1 base for V and 4 bases for J; bases not matched to a gene: 7. The DNA for the CDR3 is TGTGCCAGCAGTTACTTCGGGACAGACTTATACGAGCAGTACTTC. It yields the protein CASSYFGTDLYEQYF.

This chain uses TRBV29-1 with TRBJ2-7; 8 bases line up with TRBD2. Germline V gives CDR1 SQVTM, CDR2 ANQGSEA. The CDR3 is made up of 13 amino acids. The trim removed 4 bases at V and 1 base at J, leaving 3 bases unmatched. CDR3 protein: CSVGLAPSYEQYF. CDR3 coding DNA: TGCAGCGTTGGACTAGCGCCTTCCTACGAGCAGTACTTC.

V usage is TRBV6-1 and J usage is TRBJ2-7; TRBD1 matches 8 bases. Germline values: CDR1 MNHNS, CDR2 SASEGT. Trimming at V came to 7 bases and at J to 1 base, leaving 9 bases not matched to a gene. The CDR3 covers 15 residues. CDR3 region: CASILGTGFSYEQYF. Written as DNA, the CDR3 is TGTGCCAGCATATTAGGGACAGGCTTTTCCTACGAGCAGTACTTC.

This clone was seen only once. The chain recombines TRBV14 with TRBJ1-5; maybe TRBD1 (6 bases). Between the trimmed V and J ends, which lost 3 bases and 9 bases, there was a span of 15 bases. This CDR3 spans 14 amino acids. Germline lookup yields CDR1 SGHDN and CDR2 FVKESK. The CDR3 sequence: CASSQTGGAGPQHF. The CDR3 DNA reads as TGTGCCAGCAGCCAGACCGGGGGGGCAGGGCCCCAGCATTTT.

The V gene is TRBV10-3, the J gene TRBJ2-5; D is possibly TRBD2 (6 bases). CDR3 size: 14 residues. V was cut by 10 bases and J by 2 bases, with 17 bases left in between. The germline V gene encodes CDR1 ENHRY and CDR2 SYGVKD. The CDR3 sequence is CATRVGGTQETQYF. CDR3 bases: TGTGCCACCCGCGTTGGGGGGACTCAAGAGACCCAGTACTTC.

J is TRBJ2-7 and V is TRBV11-2; TRBD1 matches 8 bases. There are 19 residues in the CDR3. The germline V gene encodes CDR1 SGHAT and CDR2 FQNNGV. V shed 5 bases, J shed 1 base, and the junction held 19 bases outside the gene matches. The CDR3 coding sequence is TGTGCCAGCAGCCTAGGCAAGACCGGACAGGGTTTATATTCCTACGAGCAGTACTTC. This gives the protein CASSLGKTGQGLYSYEQYF.